Below, 25 T cell receptor beta chains from the same sample are listed, as sequenced in a study of response to subunit inactivated influenza vaccine. TCRdb re-called the RT-PCR reads through MiXCR, storing one row per CDR3 protein. Of hundreds of thousands of distinct CDR3 sequences listed, less than 20% were seen once; the top ten hold roughly a tenth. The input for sequencing was PBMCs from blood, taken around 5 days after vaccination. These receptors were collected from a man aged 50-59 years who received an inactivated influenza vaccine.

The chain is built from TRBV20-1 and TRBJ2-5; possibly TRBD2 for D (7 bases). Per germline, CDR1 DFQATT and CDR2 SNEGSKA (reference sequence). The CDR3 contains 16 residues. Deletions cut 3 bases from V and 5 bases from J, with 22 bases between. The CDR3 sequence: CSASLNRGARRETQYF. CDR3 in DNA: TGCAGTGCTAGCCTGAACCGGGGGGCGCGGAGGGAGACCCAGTACTTC.

The V gene is TRBV5-6, the J gene TRBJ2-5, with 12 bases aligning to TRBD2. The CDR3 extends over 17 amino acids. The V gene end was trimmed by 3 bases and the J gene end by 4 bases; junction bases not matched to a gene: 10. Germline loops: CDR1 SGHDT, CDR2 YYEEEE. The CDR3 DNA is TGTGCCAGCAGCTGGTGGTCTAGCGGGAGGGCCGGAGAGACCCAGTACTTC. Its translation: CASSWWSSGRAGETQYF.

This clonotype was seen many times. The genes are TRBV7-3 and TRBJ2-3; 12 bases match TRBD2. Trimming took 4 bases from V and 5 from J; bases not matched to a gene: 1. Germline lookup yields CDR1 SGHTA and CDR2 FQGTGA. The CDR3 totals 14 residues. The CDR3 loop is CASSSGLAGDTQYF. CDR3 in DNA: TGTGCCAGCAGCTCGGGACTAGCGGGAGATACGCAGTATTTT.

This clonotype showed up just a few times. The gene calls are TRBV6-1 and TRBJ2-1; TRBD2 agrees at 8 bases. CDR1 is MNHNS and CDR2 is SASEGT in the germline V gene. The CDR3 sequence is 15 residues long. V lost 9 bases to trimming and J lost 4 bases; unmatched junction nucleotides: 11. The CDR3, as DNA: TGTGCCAGACCCCAAGCGGGAGTCTGTTACAATGAGCAGTTCTTC. Encoded protein: CARPQAGVCYNEQFF.

This clonotype occurred a few times. In DNA, the CDR3 is TGTGCCAGCCGGGACTTATCCTACAATGAGCAGTTCTTC. This codes for CASRDLSYNEQFF. The chain recombines TRBV6-2 or TRBV6-3 with TRBJ2-1; a possible D gene is TRBD2 (6 bases). The V gene's germline CDR1 is MNHEY and CDR2 SVGEGT. Trimming took 8 bases from V and 1 from J, leaving 9 bases between them. This CDR3 has 13 amino acids.

This chain uses TRBV5-1 with TRBJ2-3; the D call may be TRBD1 or TRBD2 (5 bases each). Per germline, CDR1 SGHRS and CDR2 YFSETQ. CDR3 length equals 16 residues. The germline V and J ends were trimmed by 4 bases and 3 bases, with 18 bases remaining between them. This CDR3 reads CASSGTMGLMTDTQYF. In DNA form, the CDR3 reads TGCGCCAGCAGCGGGACCATGGGCCTGATGACAGATACGCAGTATTTT.

A few counts support this clonotype. This rearrangement joins TRBV27 to TRBJ2-5, with 7 bases that match TRBD2. The CDR3 has 15 amino acids. With V trimmed by 7 bases and J by 1 base, 9 bases remained unmatched. Germline loops: CDR1 MNHEY, CDR2 SMNVEV (reference sequence). This CDR3 reads CASTKVAGVQETQYF. The CDR3 nucleotides are TGTGCCAGCACCAAAGTGGCGGGGGTCCAAGAGACCCAGTACTTC.

This clonotype was seen a few times. This chain uses TRBV12-3 or TRBV12-4 with TRBJ1-2; D unresolved. With 8 bases removed from V and 4 bases from J, the gap between germline ends came to 11 bases. CDR3 size: 12 residues. The CDR3 bases are TGTGCCAGCCTCCGTTCCCTCTATGGCTACACCTTC. Amino acid sequence: CASLRSLYGYTF.

This clonotype was seen at least ten times. The chain carries TRBV20-1 and TRBJ2-3; D may be TRBD2 (5 bases). This CDR3 comprises 14 residues. Trimming took off 4 bases at V and 0 bases at J, with 11 bases between the two ends. Germline loops: CDR1 DFQATT, CDR2 SNEGSKA (reference sequence). The DNA of the CDR3 is TGCAGTGCTAACATAGACTACAGCACAGATACGCAGTATTTT. It is translated as CSANIDYSTDTQYF.

This clonotype was picked up many times. The chain has TRBV12-3 or TRBV12-4 and TRBJ2-3, with D uncertain. The CDR3 totals 11 residues. V shed 3 bases and J shed 7 bases, with 5 bases lying between them. The CDR3 DNA sequence: TGTGCCAGCAGTTTGAAGCATACGCAGTATTTT. Translation gives CASSLKHTQYF.

CDR3 nucleotide sequence: TGCAGTGCTCTAGAGAGGGAGAGGTTCTACGAGCAGTACTTC. Translating it yields CSALERERFYEQYF. The chain uses TRBV20-1 and TRBJ2-7; possibly TRBD2 for D (5 bases). CDR1 DFQATT and CDR2 SNEGSKA come from the germline V gene (reference sequence). The CDR3 loop spans 14 amino acids. V was pared by 5 bases and J by 3 bases, with 17 bases between.

This clonotype was picked up a small number of times. This sequence joins TRBV6-4 and TRBJ2-3; D may be TRBD1 (6 bases). Looked up from germline, CDR1 is MRHNA and CDR2 is SNTAGT. The CDR3 has 15 residues. V was pared by 2 bases and J by 4 bases, with 13 bases between. The CDR3 region has the DNA TGTGCCAGCAGTGACCAGGGGATTGGGTCAGATACGCAGTATTTT. Its translation: CASSDQGIGSDTQYF.

This clonotype has just a few counts. This rearrangement joins TRBV15 to TRBJ1-2; weak D call: TRBD1 (5 bases). Deletions cut 2 bases from V and 5 bases from J, with 15 bases between. The CDR3 sequence is 15 residues long. CDR1 is LNHNV, CDR2 YYDKDF, per germline (reference sequence). The CDR3 loop is CATSRSIQGSYGYTF. The DNA of the CDR3 is TGTGCCACCAGCAGATCTATTCAGGGCTCTTATGGCTACACCTTC.

This clonotype was seen many times. This sequence joins TRBV4-2 and TRBJ2-5; TRBD2 aligns across 7 bases. J was trimmed by 7 bases and V by 0 bases; bases with no gene match: 8. The germline V gene encodes CDR1 LGHNA and CDR2 YNFKEQ. CDR3 length: 15 amino acids. In nucleotides, the CDR3 is TGTGCCAGCAGCCAAGAAGGTGCGGGAGTTGGGACCCAGTACTTC. This translates into CASSQEGAGVGTQYF.

The V gene is TRBV5-1, the J gene TRBJ2-1, with D unresolved. V dropped 4 bases and J dropped 0 bases, with 14 bases sitting between them. The CDR3 contains 16 residues. The V gene's germline CDR1 is SGHRS and CDR2 YFSETQ. The CDR3 DNA sequence: TGCGCCAGCAGCGCCCTTGGTGACCGCTCCTACAATGAGCAGTTCTTC. Translating gives CASSALGDRSYNEQFF.

This clonotype was detected many times. V usage is TRBV7-6 and J usage is TRBJ2-3; D ambiguous. V was clipped by 5 bases and J by 3 bases, with 21 bases between them. The CDR3 sequence is 17 residues long. Germline V CDR1 and CDR2: SGHVS, FNYEAQ. The CDR3 DNA sequence: TGTGCCAGCAGCAAACAACCGGGTGCGACTCGAACAGATACGCAGTATTTT. It codes for CASSKQPGATRTDTQYF. Supplemented by reference TRBV7-6 and TRBJ2-3, the full variable domain reads GAGVSQSPRYKVTKRGQDVALRCDPISGHVSLYWYRQALGQGPEFLTYFNYEAQQDKSGLPNDRFSAERPEGSISTLTIQRTEQRDSAMYRCASSKQPGATRTDTQYFGPGTRLTVL.

This clonotype was seen more than once but under ten times. This chain joins TRBV4-2 and TRBJ1-1; possibly TRBD1 for D (5 bases). CDR3 length equals 13 residues. CDR1 and CDR2 from the germline V gene are LGHNA and YNFKEQ. Trimming removed 6 bases at V and 7 bases at J, with 15 bases between. Here the CDR3 reads CASRFWEGIEAFF. The CDR3 DNA sequence: TGTGCCAGCAGATTCTGGGAGGGGATTGAAGCTTTCTTT.

There are a few counts of this clonotype. V gene TRBV12-3 or TRBV12-4 combines with J gene TRBJ1-2; 8 bases map to TRBD1. The length of the CDR3 is 16 residues. The ends lost 4 bases at V and 7 bases at J; junction bases unmatched: 14. CDR3 in amino acids: CASSSWTGFSAFGYTF. CDR3 coding DNA: TGTGCCAGCAGTTCCTGGACAGGGTTCTCAGCGTTTGGCTACACCTTC.

This chain links TRBV11-2 with TRBJ1-5; no clear D. V lost 2 bases, J lost 2 bases, and 13 bases lay in between. The CDR3 length is 16 residues. Germline V gene lookup returns CDR1 SGHAT and CDR2 FQNNGV. CDR3 sequence (DNA): TGTGCCAGCAGCTTACATGGTGATCGGGGCAATCAGCCCCAGCATTTT. It is translated as CASSLHGDRGNQPQHF.

The rearrangement links TRBV6-1 to TRBJ1-1; TRBD1 matches 8 bases. The germline CDR1 and CDR2 sequences are MNHNS and SASEGT. V was clipped by 3 bases and J by 3 bases; unmatched bases: 6. This CDR3 comprises 15 residues. As DNA, the CDR3 is TGTGCCAGCAGTGATCCAGGGGGCGCGTACACTGAAGCTTTCTTT. Its translation: CASSDPGGAYTEAFF.

This clonotype was recorded a few times. The V and J genes are TRBV6-1 and TRBJ2-5; 7 bases map to TRBD2. The junction had 16 bases not matched to a gene; V was cut back by 7 bases and J by 5 bases. Germline V lookup: CDR1 MNHNS, CDR2 SASEGT. This CDR3 has 16 residues. DNA of the CDR3: TGTGCCAGCAATCCTCCGCCTAGCGGCGGTGAGGAGACCCAGTACTTC. This gives the protein CASNPPPSGGEETQYF.

The V gene is TRBV29-1, the J gene TRBJ1-6; the match to TRBD1 covers 7 bases. CDR1 is SQVTM and CDR2 is ANQGSEA in the germline V gene. V dropped 7 bases and J dropped 6; count of bases not matched to a gene: 9. The CDR3 contains 14 residues. The CDR3, as DNA: TGCAGCGCACAAACAGGGGCCTTTAATTCACCCCTCCACTTT. Residues: CSAQTGAFNSPLHF.

This clonotype was observed a handful of times. The chain carries TRBV3-1 and TRBJ1-1; D gene ambiguous. CDR3 length equals 14 residues. The ends were cut back, 1 base at V and 11 bases at J, with 17 bases in the middle. CDR1 LGHDT and CDR2 YNNKEL come from the germline V gene (reference sequence). The DNA for the CDR3 is TGTGCCAGCAGCCAAGCCGGAGGGAGGTGGTGGGCTTTCTTT. It yields the protein CASSQAGGRWWAFF.

A few counts support this clonotype. V gene TRBV12-3 or TRBV12-4 combines with J gene TRBJ1-6, with 9 positions matching TRBD1. The CDR3 has 16 residues. Unmatched junction bases numbered 12, after V lost 6 bases and J lost 9 bases. CDR3 loop: CASSTHPGQGGSPLHF. In DNA, the CDR3 is TGTGCCAGCAGCACCCATCCGGGACAGGGTGGTTCACCCCTCCACTTT.

This clonotype occurred a few times. V and J are TRBV6-5 and TRBJ1-5, with no clear D. V shed 0 bases and J shed 5 bases, with 8 bases lying between them. This CDR3 has 14 amino acids. Germline values: CDR1 MNHEY, CDR2 SVGAGI. In DNA form, the CDR3 reads TGTGCCAGCAGTTACTCGAGTGGATATCAGCCCCAGCATTTT. Residues: CASSYSSGYQPQHF.